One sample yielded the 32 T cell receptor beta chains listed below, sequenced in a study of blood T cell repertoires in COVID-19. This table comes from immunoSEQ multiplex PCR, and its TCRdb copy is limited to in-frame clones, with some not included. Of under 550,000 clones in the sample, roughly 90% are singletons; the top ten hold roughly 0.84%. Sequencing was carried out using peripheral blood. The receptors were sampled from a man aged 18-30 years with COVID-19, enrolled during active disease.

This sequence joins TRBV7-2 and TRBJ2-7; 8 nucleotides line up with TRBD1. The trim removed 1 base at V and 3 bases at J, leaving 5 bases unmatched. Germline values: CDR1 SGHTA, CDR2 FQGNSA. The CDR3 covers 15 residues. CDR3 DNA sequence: TGTGCCAGCAGCTTAGGAGGGACAGGCAACTACGAGCAGTACTTC. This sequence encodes CASSLGGTGNYEQYF. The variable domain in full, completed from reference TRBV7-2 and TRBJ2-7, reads GAGVSQSPSNKVTEKGKDVELRCDPISGHTALYWYRQSLGQGLEFLIYFQGNSAPDKSGLPSDRFSAERTGGSVSTLTIQRTQQEDSAVYLCASSLGGTGNYEQYFGPGTRLTVT.

CDR3 amino acids: CASSPMMTGGSGAFF. The DNA of the CDR3 is TGTGCCAGCAGCCCCATGATGACAGGGGGCAGTGGAGCTTTCTTT. The rearrangement joins TRBV11-3 to TRBJ1-1; TRBD1 matches 10 bases. The V and J ends lost 5 bases and 10 bases, in that order; junction bases with no gene match: 13. The germline CDR1 and CDR2 sequences are SGHNT and YENEEA. The length of the CDR3 is 15 residues.

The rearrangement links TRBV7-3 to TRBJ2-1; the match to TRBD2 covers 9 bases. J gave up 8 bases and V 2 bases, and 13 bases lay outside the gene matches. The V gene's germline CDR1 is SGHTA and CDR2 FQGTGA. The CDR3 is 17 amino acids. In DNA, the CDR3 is TGTGCCAGCAGCTTATATGCGGGAGGGCCACGGAGGGATGAGCAGTTCTTC. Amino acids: CASSLYAGGPRRDEQFF.

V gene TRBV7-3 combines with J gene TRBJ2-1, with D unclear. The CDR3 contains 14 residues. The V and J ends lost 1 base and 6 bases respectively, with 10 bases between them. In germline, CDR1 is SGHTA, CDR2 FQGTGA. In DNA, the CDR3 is TGTGCCAGCAGCTTAAATACTTTCCCCAATGAGCAGTTCTTC. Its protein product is CASSLNTFPNEQFF.

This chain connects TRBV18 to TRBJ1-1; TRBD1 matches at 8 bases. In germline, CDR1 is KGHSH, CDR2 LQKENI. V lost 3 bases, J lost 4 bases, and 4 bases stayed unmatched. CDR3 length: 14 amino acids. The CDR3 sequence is CASSPQGARTEAFF. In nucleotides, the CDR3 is TGTGCCAGCTCACCTCAGGGGGCGCGCACTGAAGCTTTCTTT.

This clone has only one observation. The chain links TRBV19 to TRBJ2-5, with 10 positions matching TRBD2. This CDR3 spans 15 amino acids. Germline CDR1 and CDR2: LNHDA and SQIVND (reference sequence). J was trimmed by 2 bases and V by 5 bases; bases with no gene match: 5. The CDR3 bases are TGTGCCAGTAGTTTTGAACTAGCGGGACAAGAGACCCAGTACTTC. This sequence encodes CASSFELAGQETQYF.

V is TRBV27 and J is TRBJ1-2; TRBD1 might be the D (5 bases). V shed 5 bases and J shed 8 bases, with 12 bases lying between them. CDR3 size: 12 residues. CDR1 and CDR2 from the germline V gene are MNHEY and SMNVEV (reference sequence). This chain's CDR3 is CASSPSGGGYTF. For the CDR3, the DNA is TGTGCCAGCAGTCCCAGCGGGGGAGGCTACACCTTC.

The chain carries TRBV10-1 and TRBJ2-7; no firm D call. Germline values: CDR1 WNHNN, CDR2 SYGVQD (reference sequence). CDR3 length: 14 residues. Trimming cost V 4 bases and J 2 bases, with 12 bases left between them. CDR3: CASSVGEAAYEQYF. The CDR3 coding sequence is TGCGCCAGCAGTGTAGGTGAGGCGGCCTACGAGCAGTACTTC.

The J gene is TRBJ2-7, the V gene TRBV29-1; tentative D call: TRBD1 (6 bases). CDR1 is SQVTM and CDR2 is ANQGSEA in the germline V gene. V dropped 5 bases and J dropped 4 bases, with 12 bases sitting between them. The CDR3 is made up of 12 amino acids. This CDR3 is CSVYRDTYEQYF. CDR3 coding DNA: TGCAGCGTTTACAGGGATACTTACGAGCAGTACTTC.

The CDR3: CASSGLTGEDTEAFF. The CDR3 nucleotides are TGTGCCAGCAGCGGCCTGACAGGGGAGGACACTGAAGCTTTCTTT. The V gene is TRBV9, the J gene TRBJ1-1, with 8 bases lining up with TRBD1. The CDR3 has 15 residues. Germline trimming cut 3 bases from V and 3 bases from J; bases unmatched to any gene: 7. Germline CDR1 is SGDLS and CDR2 is YYNGEE. Full variable domain (missing parts from reference TRBV9 and TRBJ1-1): DSGVTQTPKHLITATGQRVTLRCSPRSGDLSVYWYQQSLDQGLQFLIQYYNGEERAKGNILERFSAQQFPDLHSELNLSSLELGDSALYFCASSGLTGEDTEAFFGQGTRLTVV.

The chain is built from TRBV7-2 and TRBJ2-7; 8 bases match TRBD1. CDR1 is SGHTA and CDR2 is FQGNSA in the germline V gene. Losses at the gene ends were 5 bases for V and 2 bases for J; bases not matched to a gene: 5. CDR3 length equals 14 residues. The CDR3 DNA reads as TGTGCCAGCAGCGTTAGACAGGGGCCCTACGAGCAGTACTTC. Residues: CASSVRQGPYEQYF.

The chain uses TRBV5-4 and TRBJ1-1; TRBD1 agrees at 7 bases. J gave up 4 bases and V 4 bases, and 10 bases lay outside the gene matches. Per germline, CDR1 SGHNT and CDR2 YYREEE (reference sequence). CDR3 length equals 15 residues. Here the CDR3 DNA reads TGTGCCAGCAGCATGGAGGGGGCTTGGAGCACTGAAGCTTTCTTT. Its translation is CASSMEGAWSTEAFF.

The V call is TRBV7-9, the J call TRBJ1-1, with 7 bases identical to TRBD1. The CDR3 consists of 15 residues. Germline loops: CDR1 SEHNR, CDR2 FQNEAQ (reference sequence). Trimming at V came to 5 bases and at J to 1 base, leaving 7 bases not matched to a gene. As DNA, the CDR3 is TGTGCCAGCAGCCCACCGGGACAGACGAACACTGAAGCTTTCTTT. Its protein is CASSPPGQTNTEAFF.

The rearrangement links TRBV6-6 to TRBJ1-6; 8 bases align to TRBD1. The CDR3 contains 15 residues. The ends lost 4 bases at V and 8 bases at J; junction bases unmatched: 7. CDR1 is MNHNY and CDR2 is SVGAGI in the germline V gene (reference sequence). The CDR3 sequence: CASSSDRGRYSPLHF. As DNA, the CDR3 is TGTGCCAGCAGTTCAGACAGGGGTCGTTATTCACCCCTCCACTTT.

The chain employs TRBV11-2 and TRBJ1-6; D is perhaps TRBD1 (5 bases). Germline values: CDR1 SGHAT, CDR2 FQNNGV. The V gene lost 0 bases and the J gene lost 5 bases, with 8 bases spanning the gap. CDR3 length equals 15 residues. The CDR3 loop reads CASSLDGGDNSPLHF. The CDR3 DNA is TGTGCCAGCAGCTTAGATGGAGGGGATAATTCACCCCTCCACTTT.

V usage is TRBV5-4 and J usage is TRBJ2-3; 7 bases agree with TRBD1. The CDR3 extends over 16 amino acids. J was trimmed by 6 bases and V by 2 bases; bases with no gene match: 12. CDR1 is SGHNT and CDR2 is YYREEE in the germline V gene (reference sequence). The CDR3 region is CASSLGVGQSADTQYF. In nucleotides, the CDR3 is TGTGCCAGCAGCTTAGGGGTGGGACAGTCGGCCGATACGCAGTATTTT.

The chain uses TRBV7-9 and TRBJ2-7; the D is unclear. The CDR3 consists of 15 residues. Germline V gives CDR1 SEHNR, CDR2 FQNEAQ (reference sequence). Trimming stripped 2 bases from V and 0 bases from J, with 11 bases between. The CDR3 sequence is CASSLLTAVSYEQYF. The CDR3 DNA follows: TGTGCCAGCAGCTTATTAACAGCAGTCTCCTACGAGCAGTACTTC.

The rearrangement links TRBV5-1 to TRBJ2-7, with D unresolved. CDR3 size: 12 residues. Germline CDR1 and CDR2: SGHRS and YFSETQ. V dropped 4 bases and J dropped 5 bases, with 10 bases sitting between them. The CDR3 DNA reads TGCGCCAGCAGCCCTCCCCCCCACGAGCAGTACTTC. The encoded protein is CASSPPPHEQYF. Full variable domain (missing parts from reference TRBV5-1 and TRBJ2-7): KAGVTQTPRYLIKTRGQQVTLSCSPISGHRSVSWYQQTPGQGLQFLFEYFSETQRNKGNFPGRFSGRQFSNSRSEMNVSTLELGDSALYLCASSPPPHEQYFGPGTRLTVT.

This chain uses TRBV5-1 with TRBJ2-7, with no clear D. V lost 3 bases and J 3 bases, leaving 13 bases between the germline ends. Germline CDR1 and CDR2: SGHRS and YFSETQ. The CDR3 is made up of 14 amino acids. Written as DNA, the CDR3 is TGCGCCAGCAGCTCGACTTACCTAAACTACGAGCAGTACTTC. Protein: CASSSTYLNYEQYF.

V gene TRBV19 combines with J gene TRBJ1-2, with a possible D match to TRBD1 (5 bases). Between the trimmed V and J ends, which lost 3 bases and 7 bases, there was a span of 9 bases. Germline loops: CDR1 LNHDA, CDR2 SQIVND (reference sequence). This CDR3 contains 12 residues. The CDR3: CASSIRGVGYTF. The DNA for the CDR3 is TGTGCCAGTAGTATCCGGGGGGTTGGCTACACCTTC.

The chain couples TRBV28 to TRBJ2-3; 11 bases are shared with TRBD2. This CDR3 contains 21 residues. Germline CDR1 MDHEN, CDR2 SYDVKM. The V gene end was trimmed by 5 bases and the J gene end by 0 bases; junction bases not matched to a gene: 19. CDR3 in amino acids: CASSTTLKPGLAATSTDTQYF. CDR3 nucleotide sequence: TGTGCCAGCAGTACTACCCTGAAACCGGGACTAGCGGCGACTAGCACAGATACGCAGTATTTT.

CDR3 protein: CAIKERDNGLYEQYF. Written as DNA, the CDR3 is TGTGCCATAAAAGAACGGGACAATGGTCTGTACGAGCAGTACTTC. This chain links TRBV28 with TRBJ2-7, with D perhaps TRBD1 (6 bases). This CDR3 contains 15 residues. V shed 10 bases and J shed 4 bases, with 23 bases lying between them. From germline, CDR1 is MDHEN and CDR2 SYDVKM. The full variable domain, in which reference TRBV28 and TRBJ2-7 provide the parts outside the CDR3, is DVKVTQSSRYLVKRTGEKVFLECVQDMDHENMFWYRQDPGLGLRLIYFSYDVKMKEKGDIPEGYSVSREKKERFSLILESASTNQTSMYLCAIKERDNGLYEQYFGPGTRLTVT.

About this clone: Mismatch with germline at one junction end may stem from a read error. The CDR3 loop is CASSLDRRLAGGPAF. The CDR3 nucleotides are TGTGCCAGCAGCTTAGATCGTCGACTAGCGGGAGGGCCAGCGTTC. The chain links TRBV11-2 to TRBJ2-7, with TRBD2 matching over 14 bases. CDR1 and CDR2 from the germline V gene are SGHAT and FQNNGV. The CDR3 runs to 15 residues.

The CDR3 DNA follows: TGTGCCAGCAGCCCTACGGGACTAGCGGTTACTACGAGCTCCTACAATGAGCAGTTCTTC. It specifies CASSPTGLAVTTSSYNEQFF. This chain uses TRBV7-3 with TRBJ2-1, with 11 bases matching TRBD2. J gave up 0 bases and V 5 bases, and 15 bases lay outside the gene matches. Germline assignment: CDR1 SGHTA and CDR2 FQGTGA. The CDR3 runs to 20 residues.

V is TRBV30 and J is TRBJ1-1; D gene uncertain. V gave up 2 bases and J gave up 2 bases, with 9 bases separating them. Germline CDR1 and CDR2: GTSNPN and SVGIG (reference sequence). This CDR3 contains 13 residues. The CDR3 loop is CAWSMSQNTEAFF. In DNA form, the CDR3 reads TGTGCCTGGAGTATGTCACAAAACACTGAAGCTTTCTTT.

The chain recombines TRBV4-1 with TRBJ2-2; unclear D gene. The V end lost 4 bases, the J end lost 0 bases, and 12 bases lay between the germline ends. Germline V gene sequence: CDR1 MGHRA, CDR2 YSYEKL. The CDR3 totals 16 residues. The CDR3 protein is CASSLKGVANTGELFF. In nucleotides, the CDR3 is TGCGCCAGCAGCCTTAAAGGAGTGGCGAACACCGGGGAGCTGTTTTTT.

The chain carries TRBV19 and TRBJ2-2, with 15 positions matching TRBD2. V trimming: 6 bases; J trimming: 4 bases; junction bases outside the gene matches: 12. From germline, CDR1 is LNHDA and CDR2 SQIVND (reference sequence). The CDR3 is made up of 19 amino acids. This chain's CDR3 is CASRPRRTSGGGGTGELFF. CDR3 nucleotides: TGTGCCAGTAGACCCAGACGGACTAGCGGGGGGGGCGGCACCGGGGAGCTGTTTTTT.

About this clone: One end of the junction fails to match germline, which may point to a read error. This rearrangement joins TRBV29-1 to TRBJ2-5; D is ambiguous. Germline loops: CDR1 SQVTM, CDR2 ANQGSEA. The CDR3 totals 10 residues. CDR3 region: CSVQDTTQYF. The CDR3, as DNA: TGCAGCGTTCAAGACACAACCCAGTACTTC.

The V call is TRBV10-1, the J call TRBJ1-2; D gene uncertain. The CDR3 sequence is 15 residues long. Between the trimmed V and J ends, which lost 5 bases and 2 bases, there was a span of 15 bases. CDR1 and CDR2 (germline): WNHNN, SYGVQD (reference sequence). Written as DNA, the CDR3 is TGCGCCAGCAGTACCTCTGAGCCCTCCAACTATGGCTACACCTTC. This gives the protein CASSTSEPSNYGYTF.

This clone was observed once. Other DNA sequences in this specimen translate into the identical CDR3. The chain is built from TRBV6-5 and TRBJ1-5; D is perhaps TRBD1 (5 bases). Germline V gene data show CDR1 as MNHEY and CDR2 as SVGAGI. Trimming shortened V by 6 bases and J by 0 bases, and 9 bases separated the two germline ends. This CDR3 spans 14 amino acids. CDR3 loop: CASSRDSSNQPQHF. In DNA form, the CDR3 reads TGTGCCAGCAGCCGCGACAGTAGCAATCAGCCCCAGCATTTT.

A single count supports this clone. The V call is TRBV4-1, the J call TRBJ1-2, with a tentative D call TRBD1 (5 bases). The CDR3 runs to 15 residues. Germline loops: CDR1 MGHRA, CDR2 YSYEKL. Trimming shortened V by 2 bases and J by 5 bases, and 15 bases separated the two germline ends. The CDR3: CASSQFPTGVYGYTF. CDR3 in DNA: TGCGCCAGCAGCCAATTCCCGACGGGGGTGTATGGCTACACCTTC.

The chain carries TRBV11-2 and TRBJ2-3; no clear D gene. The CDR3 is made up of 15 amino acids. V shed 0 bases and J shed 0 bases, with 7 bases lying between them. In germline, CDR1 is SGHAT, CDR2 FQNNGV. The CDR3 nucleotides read TGTGCCAGCAGCTTAGACCCAACTAGCACAGATACGCAGTATTTT. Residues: CASSLDPTSTDTQYF.